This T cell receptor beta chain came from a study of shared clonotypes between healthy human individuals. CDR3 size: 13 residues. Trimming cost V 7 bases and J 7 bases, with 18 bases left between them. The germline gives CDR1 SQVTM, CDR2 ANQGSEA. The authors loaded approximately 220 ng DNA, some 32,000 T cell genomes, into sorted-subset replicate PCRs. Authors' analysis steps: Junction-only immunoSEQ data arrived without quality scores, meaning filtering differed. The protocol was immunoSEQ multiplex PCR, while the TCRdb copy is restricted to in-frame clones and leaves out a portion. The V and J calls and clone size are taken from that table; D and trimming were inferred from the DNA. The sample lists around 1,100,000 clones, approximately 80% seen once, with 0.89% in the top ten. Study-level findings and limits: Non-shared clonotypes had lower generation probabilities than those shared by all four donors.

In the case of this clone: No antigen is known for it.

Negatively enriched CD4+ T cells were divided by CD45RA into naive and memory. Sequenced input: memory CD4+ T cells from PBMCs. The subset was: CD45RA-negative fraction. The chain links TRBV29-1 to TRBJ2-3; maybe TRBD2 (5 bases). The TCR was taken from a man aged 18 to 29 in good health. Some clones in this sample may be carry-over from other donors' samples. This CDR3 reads CSGRISGINTQYF. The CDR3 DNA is TGCAGCGGCCGCATTTCGGGAATTAATACGCAGTATTTT.